This T cell receptor beta chain was recovered during a study of shared clonotypes between healthy human individuals. The data were produced by immunoSEQ multiplex PCR, yet TCRdb's version contains in-frame clones alone and is incomplete. The table lists millions of clones, less than 95% of them singletons, with roughly 1% in the top ten. V shed 3 bases and J shed 2 bases, with 13 bases lying between them. The CDR3 extends over 15 amino acids. Germline V gives CDR1 LNHNV, CDR2 YYDKDF (reference sequence). CD8 cells classed as naive were CD45RO-negative and positively selected for CCR7, excluding terminally differentiated effector memory CD45RA+ cells.

The sample taken for sequencing was naive CD8+ T cells sorted from blood. The receptor was isolated from a young man in good health. The chain recombines TRBV15 with TRBJ1-2, with D hard to call. DNA for the CDR3: TGTGCCACCAGCAGCCCAATTATAGGGAACTATGGCTACACCTTC. Amino acids: CATSSPIIGNYGYTF.